This entry is about one TCR beta chain. Its antigen is unknown. Other nucleotide sequences from this sample produce the same CDR3. Some clones are missing from TCRdb's copy, which holds only in-frame ones; the method was immunoSEQ multiplex PCR. The sample holds approximately 120,000 clones, 88% seen once. This entry comes from a study of cytomegalovirus exposure and HLA in healthy donors. Study-level information: A subsequent analysis stated that the 100 to 150 validation repertoires were run on the same platform as the roughly 620 first-cohort repertoires.

Donors came from a validation cohort of some 110 subjects, distinct from the first 666-subject cohort. Germline V gives CDR1 KGHSH, CDR2 LQKENI. The trim removed 3 bases at V and 0 bases at J, leaving 1 base unmatched. CDR3 length: 14 amino acids. The study, taken as a whole, reports: Reports described diagnosis of cytomegalovirus status by the classifier as highly specific and sensitive. Confirmation in vitro established that a few CMV-associated chains were specific for CMV antigens.

The genes are TRBV18 and TRBJ2-7; 8 nucleotides agree with TRBD1. Source material: PBMCs. This TCR came from a woman aged 18-35 years in good health and CMV-seronegative. The CDR3 protein is CASSPGTGSYEQYF. The CDR3 DNA follows: TGTGCCAGCTCACCCGGGACAGGCTCCTACGAGCAGTACTTC.